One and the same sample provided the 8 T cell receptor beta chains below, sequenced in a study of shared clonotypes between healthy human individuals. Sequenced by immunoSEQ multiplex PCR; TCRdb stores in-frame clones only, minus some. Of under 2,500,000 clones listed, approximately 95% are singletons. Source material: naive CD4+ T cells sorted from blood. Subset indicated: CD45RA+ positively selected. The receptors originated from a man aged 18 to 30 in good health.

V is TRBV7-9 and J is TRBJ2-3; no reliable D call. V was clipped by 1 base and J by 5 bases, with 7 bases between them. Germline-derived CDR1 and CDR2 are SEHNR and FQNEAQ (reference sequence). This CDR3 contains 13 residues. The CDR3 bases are TGTGCCAGCAGCTTAGGGCCGCGAGATACGCAGTATTTT. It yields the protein CASSLGPRDTQYF.

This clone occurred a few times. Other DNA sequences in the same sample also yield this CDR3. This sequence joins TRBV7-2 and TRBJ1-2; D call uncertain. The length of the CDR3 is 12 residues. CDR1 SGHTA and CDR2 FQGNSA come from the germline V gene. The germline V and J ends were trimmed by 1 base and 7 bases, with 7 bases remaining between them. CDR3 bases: TGTGCCAGCAGCTTAGATGTAGGTGGCTACACCTTC. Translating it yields CASSLDVGGYTF.

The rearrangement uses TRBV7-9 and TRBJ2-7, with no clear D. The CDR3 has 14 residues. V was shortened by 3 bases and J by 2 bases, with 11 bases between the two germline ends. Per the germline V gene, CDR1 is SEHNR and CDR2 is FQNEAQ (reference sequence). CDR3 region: CASSLDELTYEQYF. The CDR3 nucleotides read TGTGCCAGCAGCTTGGACGAACTAACCTACGAGCAGTACTTC.

The CDR3 DNA sequence: TGTGCCTGGAGTGTACACGGGGGGGCCTCAGATACGCAGTATTTT. It yields the protein CAWSVHGGASDTQYF. V is TRBV30 and J is TRBJ2-3, with TRBD2 identical over 8 bases. This CDR3 spans 15 amino acids. The germline gives CDR1 GTSNPN, CDR2 SVGIG (reference sequence). After removal of 0 bases from V and 4 bases from J, the junction contained 6 bases not matched to a gene.

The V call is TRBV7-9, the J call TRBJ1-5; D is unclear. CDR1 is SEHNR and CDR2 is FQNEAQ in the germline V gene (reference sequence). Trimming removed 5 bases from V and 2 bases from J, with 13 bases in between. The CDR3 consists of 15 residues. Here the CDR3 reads CASSPGPGGNQPQHF. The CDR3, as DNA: TGTGCCAGCAGCCCAGGTCCCGGGGGCAATCAGCCCCAGCATTTT. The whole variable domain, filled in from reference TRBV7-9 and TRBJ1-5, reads DTGVSQNPRHKITKRGQNVTFRCDPISEHNRLYWYRQTLGQGPEFLTYFQNEAQLEKSRLLSDRFSAERPKGSFSTLEIQRTEQGDSAMYLCASSPGPGGNQPQHFGDGTRLSIL.

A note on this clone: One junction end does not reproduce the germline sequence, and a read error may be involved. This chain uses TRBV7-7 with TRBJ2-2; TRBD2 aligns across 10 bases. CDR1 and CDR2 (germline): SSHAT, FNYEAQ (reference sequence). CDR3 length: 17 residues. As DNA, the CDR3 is TGTGCTAGCAGCTTAGTATCTACTAGCGGGGTCCCCGGGGAGCTGTTTTTT. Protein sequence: CASSLVSTSGVPGELFF.

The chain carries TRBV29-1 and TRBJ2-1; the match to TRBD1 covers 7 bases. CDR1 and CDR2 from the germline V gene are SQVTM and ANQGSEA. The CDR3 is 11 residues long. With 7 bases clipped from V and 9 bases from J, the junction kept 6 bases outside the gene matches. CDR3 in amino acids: CSGIRGSEQFF. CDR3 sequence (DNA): TGCAGCGGCATCAGGGGGAGTGAGCAGTTCTTC.

The DNA of the CDR3 is TGTGCCAGCAGTGAGAGACTAGCAGAGACCCAGTACTTC. It codes for CASSERLAETQYF. The J gene is TRBJ2-5, the V gene TRBV2; the match to TRBD2 covers 7 bases. The CDR3 covers 13 residues. Germline CDR1 reads SNHLY; CDR2 reads FYNNEI. The V gene end was trimmed by 3 bases and the J gene end by 4 bases; junction bases not matched to a gene: 2.